One sample yielded the 22 T cell receptor beta chains listed below, sequenced in a study of blood T cell repertoires in COVID-19. The data were produced by immunoSEQ multiplex PCR, yet TCRdb's version contains in-frame clones alone and is incomplete. The repertoire holds some 150,000 clones, with 65% to 90% as singletons. Sequencing input: peripheral blood. These receptors originate from a woman aged 55-70 years with active or convalescent COVID-19.

This chain joins TRBV27 and TRBJ1-1; D gene unclear. The germline CDR1 and CDR2 sequences are MNHEY and SMNVEV (reference sequence). There are 16 residues in the CDR3. The V end was cut by 3 bases, the J end by 0 bases, with 14 bases between. CDR3 amino acids: CASSFGGPGVNTEAFF. CDR3 DNA: TGTGCCAGCAGTTTTGGCGGGCCGGGCGTGAACACTGAAGCTTTCTTT.

The chain recombines TRBV14 with TRBJ1-5; D not resolved. Germline lookup yields CDR1 SGHDN and CDR2 FVKESK. Between the trimmed V and J ends, which lost 1 base and 3 bases, there was a span of 4 bases. This CDR3 is 13 amino acids long. CDR3 DNA: TGTGCCAGCAGCCAAGGCGACAATCAGCCCCAGCATTTT. Translated, it gives CASSQGDNQPQHF.

The gene calls are TRBV25-1 and TRBJ1-3; TRBD1 might be the D (5 bases). The germline V gene has CDR1 MGHDK and CDR2 SYGVNS. The CDR3 is made up of 12 amino acids. V lost 4 bases to trimming and J lost 4 bases, with 5 bases between them. The CDR3 nucleotides are TGTGCCAGCAGTGGGACAGGAAACACCATATATTTT. Translation: CASSGTGNTIYF.

This chain uses TRBV24-1 with TRBJ2-6, with D possibly being TRBD1 (6 bases). V dropped 12 bases and J dropped 8 bases, with 16 bases sitting between them. This CDR3 spans 13 amino acids. CDR1 KGHDR and CDR2 SFDVKD come from the germline V gene. CDR3 in DNA: TGTGCCGCCTCAAACAGGGCAACCAACGTCCTGACTTTC. Translating gives CAASNRATNVLTF.

Turning to this clone: Other nucleotide sequences from this sample produce the same CDR3. The chain recombines TRBV7-2 with TRBJ2-7; 8 bases are shared with TRBD2. CDR3 size: 18 residues. Germline-derived CDR1 and CDR2 are SGHTA and FQGNSA. V lost 0 bases and J lost 2; bases outside the gene matches: 12. The DNA of the CDR3 is TGTGCCAGCAGCTTAGCCCCCGGAGGCAGCGGGAGTACCTACGAGCAGTACTTC. Its protein product is CASSLAPGGSGSTYEQYF.

The chain carries TRBV2 and TRBJ2-1; 8 positions match TRBD2. The trim removed 5 bases at V and 6 bases at J, leaving 9 bases unmatched. CDR3 length: 15 residues. Germline loops: CDR1 SNHLY, CDR2 FYNNEI. DNA for the CDR3: TGTGCCAGCAGTCGGAGCGGGAGTAGAAGCAATGAGCAGTTCTTC. Translating it yields CASSRSGSRSNEQFF.

The chain joins TRBV5-1 to TRBJ2-2; D not certain. V lost 1 base, J lost 0 bases, and 7 bases lay in between. Germline V gives CDR1 SGHRS, CDR2 YFSETQ. This CDR3 has 15 residues. The CDR3 DNA reads TGCGCCAGCAGCTTGTCACAAGCGAACACCGGGGAGCTGTTTTTT. As protein: CASSLSQANTGELFF.

This clone was found once. The chain uses TRBV5-1 and TRBJ1-5, with unresolved D. CDR1 SGHRS and CDR2 YFSETQ come from the germline V gene. The ends were cut back, 0 bases at V and 0 bases at J, with 7 bases in the middle. The CDR3 sequence is 15 residues long. The DNA for the CDR3 is TGCGCCAGCAGCTTGGGCGTAGATAGCAATCAGCCCCAGCATTTT. It translates to CASSLGVDSNQPQHF.

The chain joins TRBV19 to TRBJ1-2; TRBD1 is a possible D gene (6 bases). V was cut by 7 bases and J by 4 bases, with 19 bases left in between. The CDR3 is made up of 15 amino acids. Germline CDR1 and CDR2: LNHDA and SQIVND (reference sequence). CDR3 in DNA: TGTGCCAGTACTCTCCTCGGAGTAGGGGGCTATGGCTACACCTTC. Translating it yields CASTLLGVGGYGYTF.

This chain links TRBV28 with TRBJ1-2; D gene uncertain. The germline V gene encodes CDR1 MDHEN and CDR2 SYDVKM. The CDR3 has 14 amino acids. Trimming cost V 3 bases and J 5 bases, with 13 bases left between them. Written as DNA, the CDR3 is TGTGCCAGCAGTTTGAGAAGGGAGGCATATGGCTACACCTTC. This sequence encodes CASSLRREAYGYTF.

The chain recombines TRBV30 with TRBJ1-2, with 10 bases fitting TRBD1. CDR1 is GTSNPN, CDR2 SVGIG, per germline (reference sequence). The CDR3 has 15 residues. J gave up 6 bases and V 3 bases, and 10 bases lay outside the gene matches. The CDR3 nucleotides are TGTGCCTGGAGGATGAGGGACAGGGGTAGGGATGGCTACACCTTC. As protein: CAWRMRDRGRDGYTF. Full variable domain (rest looked up from reference TRBV30 and TRBJ1-2): SQTIHQWPATLVQPVGSPLSLECTVEGTSNPNLYWYRQAAGRGLQLLFYSVGIGQISSEVPQNLSASRPQDRQFILSSKKLLLSDSGFYLCAWRMRDRGRDGYTFGSGTRLTVV.

Comment on this clone: A junction boundary mismatches the germline segment, possibly from a read error. The rearrangement links TRBV5-1 to TRBJ1-3; TRBD1 agrees at 9 bases. CDR1 SGHRS and CDR2 YFSETQ come from the germline V gene. This CDR3 spans 15 amino acids. The CDR3 loop is CASRPGQGVGDTIYF. The CDR3 DNA sequence: TGCGCCAGCAGGCCGGGACAGGGAGTTGGAGACACCATATATTTT.

This clone was counted a few times. The genes are TRBV28 and TRBJ1-2; D gene unclear. Trimming stripped 3 bases from V and 4 bases from J, with 12 bases between. The CDR3 totals 14 residues. The germline V gene has CDR1 MDHEN and CDR2 SYDVKM. In DNA, the CDR3 is TGTGCCAGCAGTTTCCCTGGGGAGTCCTATGGCTACACCTTC. This translates into CASSFPGESYGYTF.

The CDR3 here is CASSLTWDSNEAFF. CDR3 nucleotides: TGTGCCAGCAGCTTGACTTGGGACTCAAACGAAGCTTTCTTT. The chain combines TRBV11-2 with TRBJ1-1, with TRBD1 as a possible D gene (5 bases). Germline CDR1 reads SGHAT; CDR2 reads FQNNGV. Trimming cost V 3 bases and J 8 bases, with 16 bases left between them. The CDR3 totals 14 residues.

The V gene is TRBV18, the J gene TRBJ1-6; 9 bases are a match to TRBD1. Trimming cost V 2 bases and J 9 bases; bases outside gene matches: 8. The CDR3 has 16 residues. The germline V gene encodes CDR1 KGHSH and CDR2 LQKENI. The CDR3 reads CASSPSGQGEISPLHF. The CDR3 coding sequence is TGTGCCAGCTCACCATCGGGACAGGGAGAAATTTCACCCCTCCACTTT.

V is TRBV11-2 and J is TRBJ2-5, with 7 nucleotides matching TRBD1. The V gene end was trimmed by 5 bases and the J gene end by 0 bases; junction bases not matched to a gene: 9. CDR3 length: 16 amino acids. Germline V CDR1 and CDR2: SGHAT, FQNNGV. The CDR3 is CASSDLTGQYQETQYF. The CDR3 DNA reads TGTGCCAGCAGCGATTTGACAGGGCAGTACCAAGAGACCCAGTACTTC.

This chain connects TRBV28 to TRBJ1-5, with D possibly being TRBD1 (5 bases). This CDR3 spans 15 amino acids. Trimming shortened V by 6 bases and J by 0 bases, and 12 bases separated the two germline ends. Germline V CDR1 and CDR2: MDHEN, SYDVKM. The chain's CDR3 is CASSPAQGSNQPQHF. CDR3 nucleotide sequence: TGTGCCAGCAGCCCAGCGCAGGGTAGCAATCAGCCCCAGCATTTT. The full variable domain, in which reference TRBV28 and TRBJ1-5 provide the parts outside the CDR3, is DVKVTQSSRYLVKRTGEKVFLECVQDMDHENMFWYRQDPGLGLRLIYFSYDVKMKEKGDIPEGYSVSREKKERFSLILESASTNQTSMYLCASSPAQGSNQPQHFGDGTRLSIL.

This clone was observed a few times. In DNA form, the CDR3 reads TGTGCCAGCAGCTTTGTGTCCGGGACACCTGGAAACACCATATATTTT. The encoded protein is CASSFVSGTPGNTIYF. The genes are TRBV5-5 and TRBJ1-3; the D gene is possibly TRBD1 (6 bases). Germline V gene sequence: CDR1 SGHKS, CDR2 YYEKEE (reference sequence). This CDR3 is 16 amino acids long. V was cut by 2 bases and J by 2 bases, with 14 bases left in between.

This rearrangement joins TRBV12-3 or TRBV12-4 to TRBJ1-1; tentatively, D is TRBD1 (5 bases). CDR3 length: 13 residues. V lost 1 base and J lost 4, with 7 bases in between. CDR3 bases: TGTGCCAGCAGTTTAGGGGGGGTCACTGAAGCTTTCTTT. This gives the protein CASSLGGVTEAFF.

This clone has a handful of counts. The genes are TRBV5-4 and TRBJ1-2; maybe TRBD1 (6 bases). The CDR3 is 12 residues long. Germline values: CDR1 SGHNT, CDR2 YYREEE (reference sequence). V gave up 2 bases and J gave up 5 bases, with 7 bases separating them. In nucleotides, the CDR3 is TGTGCCAGCAGCTTCACAGGGTATGGCTACACCTTC. This gives the protein CASSFTGYGYTF.

The V call is TRBV19, the J call TRBJ1-6, with D perhaps TRBD1 (6 bases). V lost 4 bases and J lost 7, with 14 bases in between. CDR1 and CDR2 from the germline V gene are LNHDA and SQIVND (reference sequence). This CDR3 region has 15 residues. CDR3 DNA sequence: TGTGCCAGTAGTAACAGACAGGCTCAGAATTCACCCCTCCACTTT. It translates to CASSNRQAQNSPLHF.

This clone has only one observation. This chain uses TRBV6-5 with TRBJ1-1, with 9 positions matching TRBD1. V gave up 7 bases and J gave up 4 bases; unmatched junction bases: 7. Germline assignment: CDR1 MNHEY and CDR2 SVGAGI. CDR3 size: 14 residues. CDR3 sequence (DNA): TGTGCCAGCACCTGGACAGGGGAGGGCACTGAAGCTTTCTTT. Protein product: CASTWTGEGTEAFF.